The 3 T cell receptor beta chains listed next were all sequenced from one sample in a study of blood T cell repertoires in COVID-19. TCRdb's copy holds only in-frame clones and misses some; the assay was immunoSEQ multiplex PCR. The data show roughly 140,000 clones, with approximately 88% seen just once and roughly 2% held by the top ten. The material sequenced was peripheral blood. The receptors derive from a man aged 70 or older with acute or convalescent COVID-19.

The chain links TRBV7-8 to TRBJ2-5; D is uncertain. CDR3 length equals 13 residues. The V and J ends lost 1 base and 2 bases respectively, with 5 bases between them. Germline values: CDR1 SGHVS, CDR2 FQNEAQ. The CDR3 sequence: CASSLVQQETQYF. CDR3 DNA: TGTGCCAGCAGCTTAGTCCAACAAGAGACCCAGTACTTC.

This sequence joins TRBV21-1 and TRBJ2-7; the table's D gene call, TRBD1, was not cross checked with the DNA. TRBV21-1 is given as a pseudogene. The CDR3 runs 16 residues. The DNA for the CDR3 is TGTGCCAGGACTCTAGACAGGGGTCGACGCAACTACGAGCAGTACTTC. Protein sequence: CARTLDRGRRNYEQYF.

This chain connects TRBV5-5 to TRBJ2-1, with TRBD2 matching over 10 bases. Germline CDR1 reads SGHKS; CDR2 reads YYEKEE (reference sequence). The length of the CDR3 is 15 residues. V was clipped by 5 bases and J by 7 bases; unmatched bases: 9. The CDR3 DNA follows: TGTGCCAGCAGACCACTAGCGGGGATTCAAAATGAGCAGTTCTTC. Protein: CASRPLAGIQNEQFF.